This T cell receptor beta chain is from a study of cytomegalovirus exposure and HLA in healthy donors. Study-level background: Of the donors genotyped, about 410 in all, about 80% fell in the Caucasian-associated ancestry cluster.

PCR employed 60 Vbeta and 13 Jbeta primers. Data came from immunoSEQ multiplex PCR; TCRdb stores just in-frame clones and leaves some out. The table has roughly 93,000 clones, roughly 77% seen once; the top ten hold about 7.3%. This clone was counted once. The V and J ends lost 4 bases and 8 bases respectively, with 9 bases between them. The CDR3 spans 13 residues. Germline loops: CDR1 WNHNN, CDR2 SYGVQD (reference sequence). The material sequenced was PBMCs. This receptor was taken from a man younger than 40 in good health and CMV-seronegative. The chain joins TRBV10-1 to TRBJ1-6; D not resolved. CDR3 sequence: CASSVRDDSPLHF. The CDR3 nucleotides are TGCGCCAGCAGTGTGCGGGATGATTCACCCCTCCACTTT.